The 7 T cell receptor beta chains reported below all come from one sample, sequenced in a study of human T cells and chemical hapten exposure. Library construction involved attaching unique molecular identifiers to individual cDNA molecules, which allowed quantitative, reproducible TCR counting. TCRdb analysed the reads with MiXCR anew, one entry per CDR3 protein. The sample includes around 250 distinct CDR3 sequences, about 48% of them seen just once. This sample's treatment: therapeutic diphenylcyclopropenone sensitization with weekly scalp DPC. The material was whole blood, obtained before DPC sensitization or 2, 6, or about 24 weeks after (not recorded which). The receptors originated from an adult with alopecia areata. Some clones in this sample may be carry-over from other donors' samples. This table probably holds off-target reads from a library built for another chain.

This clonotype occurred a few times. CDR3 loop: CASSGSTPTTDTGNQPQHF. The CDR3 DNA is TGTGCCAGCAGCGGGTCCACGCCTACCACCGACACAGGCAATCAGCCCCAGCATTTT. This chain connects TRBV4-2 to TRBJ1-5; D is uncertain. The length of the CDR3 is 19 residues. Looked up from germline, CDR1 is LGHNA and CDR2 is YNFKEQ. V was trimmed by 5 bases and J by 2 bases, leaving 25 bases between them.

This clonotype was recorded a few times. CDR3 region: CASRLPGDSAPLLYGYTF. The CDR3 DNA reads TGTGCCAGCAGATTGCCAGGGGACTCCGCACCTCTCCTATATGGCTACACCTTC. The chain couples TRBV2 to TRBJ1-2; D perhaps matches TRBD1 (6 bases). The V gene lost 6 bases and the J gene lost 5 bases, with 28 bases spanning the gap. The CDR3 contains 18 residues. Looked up from germline, CDR1 is SNHLY and CDR2 is FYNNEI.

This clonotype came up a few times. V and J are TRBV6-5 and TRBJ1-5; D is uncertain. V lost 4 bases, J lost 4 bases, and 8 bases lay in between. The germline V gene has CDR1 MNHEY and CDR2 SVGAGI. The CDR3 totals 13 residues. The CDR3 region is CASSWSSNQPQHF. CDR3 in DNA: TGTGCCAGCAGTTGGAGCAGTAATCAGCCCCAGCATTTT.

This clonotype was found a few times. The chain is built from TRBV18 and TRBJ2-2; TRBD2 might be the D (6 bases). Looked up from germline, CDR1 is KGHSH and CDR2 is LQKENI. The CDR3 contains 16 residues. The germline V and J ends were trimmed by 4 bases and 0 bases, with 12 bases remaining between them. CDR3 sequence: CASSRAAGTNTGELFF. The CDR3 DNA reads as TGTGCCAGCTCACGCGCAGCGGGTACGAACACCGGGGAGCTGTTTTTT.

The chain has TRBV20-1 and TRBJ2-3, with a possible D match to TRBD1 (6 bases). CDR1 and CDR2 from the germline V gene are DFQATT and SNEGSKA (reference sequence). Trimming pared 3 bases from V and 5 bases from J, leaving 15 bases between. This CDR3 spans 14 amino acids. The CDR3 region is CSASVRRGQDTQYF. CDR3 nucleotides: TGCAGTGCTAGTGTTCGCAGGGGTCAAGATACGCAGTATTTT.

This chain uses TRBV11-1 with TRBJ2-3; D is undetermined. The CDR3 has 14 amino acids. Germline V lookup: CDR1 SGHAT, CDR2 FQDESV (reference sequence). In DNA form, the CDR3 reads TGTGCTACGGGCCCCGGAACTAGCACAGATACGCAGTATTTT. This sequence encodes CATGPGTSTDTQYF. The variable domain in full, with the rest retrieved from reference TRBV11-1 and TRBJ2-3, is EAEVAQSPRYKITEKSQAVAFWCDPISGHATLYWYRQILGQGPELLVQFQDESVVDDSQLPKDRFSAERLKGVDSTLKIQPAELGDSAMYLCATGPGTSTDTQYFGPGTRLTVL.

This clonotype has more than one count but fewer than ten. V gene TRBV5-5 combines with J gene TRBJ2-7, with D maybe TRBD2 (6 bases). Looked up from germline, CDR1 is SGHKS and CDR2 is YYEKEE (reference sequence). This CDR3 has 15 residues. The germline V and J ends were trimmed by 4 bases and 2 bases, with 16 bases remaining between them. CDR3 sequence: CASSPAGLSAYEQYF. In nucleotides, the CDR3 is TGTGCCAGCAGCCCGGCGGGACTCAGCGCCTACGAGCAGTACTTC. The full variable domain, in which reference TRBV5-5 and TRBJ2-7 provide the parts outside the CDR3, is DAGVTQSPTHLIKTRGQQVTLRCSPISGHKSVSWYQQVLGQGPQFIFQYYEKEERGRGNFPDRFSARQFPNYSSELNVNALLLGDSALYLCASSPAGLSAYEQYFGPGTRLTVT.